Below, 22 T cell receptor beta chains from the same sample are listed, as sequenced in a study of T cells in Graves' hyperthyroidism and ophthalmopathy. Amplified TCR beta CDR3 regions derived from RNA transcripts. The study used the HTBI primer set for a first-round RT-PCR of the TCR CDR3. One entry per CDR3 protein, called by TCRdb with MiXCR from the multiplex PCR reads. The repertoire holds about 480,000 distinct CDR3 sequences, with around a fifth as singletons. Material for sequencing was blood. These receptors were collected from a woman aged 70-85 years with Graves' ophthalmopathy.

This clonotype has more than one count but fewer than ten. V and J are TRBV6-1 and TRBJ1-2; D perhaps matches TRBD1 (5 bases). Germline CDR1 MNHNS, CDR2 SASEGT. Trimming removed 6 bases from V and 8 bases from J, with 22 bases in between. The CDR3 loop spans 15 amino acids. CDR3 nucleotide sequence: TGTGCCAGCAGCCTCTTGCGGGGGGTCGGTTGGGGCTACACCTTC. This translates into CASSLLRGVGWGYTF.

This clonotype occurred a few times. The V gene is TRBV28, the J gene TRBJ1-2, with a possible D match to TRBD1 (6 bases). The CDR3 sequence is 15 residues long. Looked up from germline, CDR1 is MDHEN and CDR2 is SYDVKM. Trimming took off 3 bases at V and 2 bases at J, with 13 bases between the two ends. Here the CDR3 reads CASSLYRDPNYGYTF. The CDR3 nucleotides are TGTGCCAGCAGTTTGTACAGGGATCCAAACTATGGCTACACCTTC.

The rearrangement uses TRBV19 and TRBJ2-1, with 7 bases lining up with TRBD2. The CDR3 has 16 residues. Looked up from germline, CDR1 is LNHDA and CDR2 is SQIVND (reference sequence). The junction had 6 bases not matched to a gene; V was cut back by 1 base and J by 3 bases. CDR3 region: CASSIGGGDYYNEQFF. The DNA for the CDR3 is TGTGCCAGTAGTATAGGGGGGGGAGATTACTACAATGAGCAGTTCTTC. Supplemented by reference TRBV19 and TRBJ2-1, the full variable domain reads DGGITQSPKYLFRKEGQNVTLSCEQNLNHDAMYWYRQDPGQGLRLIYYSQIVNDFQKGDIAEGYSVSREKKESFPLTVTSAQKNPTAFYLCASSIGGGDYYNEQFFGPGTRLTVL.

This clonotype was counted ten times or more. This chain connects TRBV11-2 to TRBJ1-1; 8 nucleotides match TRBD1. V shed 1 base and J 3 bases; nucleotides not matched to a gene: 4. Germline V gene lookup returns CDR1 SGHAT and CDR2 FQNNGV. The CDR3 is 15 amino acids. This chain's CDR3 is CASSLARQGHTEAFF. Written as DNA, the CDR3 is TGTGCCAGCAGCTTAGCCAGACAGGGGCACACTGAAGCTTTCTTT. The whole variable domain, remainder taken from reference TRBV11-2 and TRBJ1-1, is EAGVAQSPRYKIIEKRQSVAFWCNPISGHATLYWYQQILGQGPKLLIQFQNNGVVDDSQLPKDRFSAERLKGVDSTLKIQPAKLEDSAVYLCASSLARQGHTEAFFGQGTRLTVV.

The chain joins TRBV6-1 to TRBJ2-7; 8 positions agree with TRBD1. Germline V gene lookup returns CDR1 MNHNS and CDR2 SASEGT. Unmatched junction bases numbered 8, after V lost 6 bases and J lost 1 base. The CDR3 totals 15 residues. CDR3 nucleotides: TGTGCCAGCAGCTCCCTGACAGGGGCTTCCTACGAGCAGTACTTC. Amino acid sequence: CASSSLTGASYEQYF.

This clonotype was picked up many times. The chain employs TRBV12-3 or TRBV12-4 and TRBJ1-1; TRBD1 matches at 7 bases. This CDR3 has 14 residues. The J segment lost 5 bases and the V segment lost 7 bases, leaving 10 bases of the junction unmatched. The CDR3 bases are TGTGCCAGCACCCTTGGGACAGTTGGGACTGAAGCTTTCTTT. Protein sequence: CASTLGTVGTEAFF.

This sequence joins TRBV18 and TRBJ1-5, with 8 bases lining up with TRBD1. V was clipped by 2 bases and J by 7 bases; unmatched bases: 10. Germline CDR1 is KGHSH and CDR2 is LQKENI. The CDR3 extends over 16 amino acids. The CDR3, as DNA: TGTGCCAGCTCACCAAAAGACAGGGGAGGTTGGCAGCCCCAGCATTTT. Encoded protein: CASSPKDRGGWQPQHF.

This clonotype was seen a handful of times. The chain combines TRBV10-3 with TRBJ2-2; 7 bases agree with TRBD1. Germline lookup yields CDR1 ENHRY and CDR2 SYGVKD. The CDR3 contains 14 residues. The trim removed 6 bases at V and 1 base at J, leaving 2 bases unmatched. The CDR3 nucleotides read TGTGCCATCAGCTGGACAGGGAACACCGGGGAGCTGTTTTTT. It specifies CAISWTGNTGELFF.

The sample holds one count of this clonotype. V and J are TRBV27 and TRBJ2-2, with D hard to call. Germline V lookup: CDR1 MNHEY, CDR2 SMNVEV (reference sequence). The V gene lost 6 bases and the J gene lost 8 bases, with 13 bases spanning the gap. This CDR3 is 13 amino acids long. The CDR3 DNA sequence: TGTGCCAGCAGAAGCGTCCCCGGGGGGGAGCTGTTTTTT. Translating it yields CASRSVPGGELFF.

The J gene is TRBJ1-5, the V gene TRBV15; TRBD1 matches at 8 bases. V was clipped by 5 bases and J by 7 bases; unmatched bases: 10. The CDR3 is 15 amino acids. Germline CDR1 is LNHNV and CDR2 is YYDKDF (reference sequence). Written as DNA, the CDR3 is TGTGCCACCAGCTTAAACCAGGGGGCTAGGCAGCCCCAGCATTTT. Translation: CATSLNQGARQPQHF.

The count of this clonotype is one. Here the CDR3 reads CASSTAWGAFF. The CDR3 DNA is TGTGCCAGCAGTACCGCCTGGGGGGCTTTCTTT. V is TRBV6-1 and J is TRBJ1-1, with a possible D match to TRBD1 (5 bases). V lost 5 bases and J lost 11, with 12 bases in between. CDR3 length equals 11 residues. The germline CDR1 and CDR2 sequences are MNHNS and SASEGT.

There are a few counts of this clonotype. Germline and junction disagree at one end, which may indicate a read error. This chain links TRBV7-7 with TRBJ2-1; D is possibly TRBD2 (6 bases). There are 15 residues in the CDR3. Germline assignment: CDR1 SSHAT and CDR2 FNYEAQ (reference sequence). For the CDR3, the DNA is TGTGCTAGCACCCCCCTTGAGACTAGGTCTCGTGAGCAGTTCTTC. Its translation is CASTPLETRSREQFF.

This clonotype was observed a handful of times. The rearrangement links TRBV7-2 to TRBJ2-5; a weak D match, TRBD2 (6 bases). Germline CDR1 reads SGHTA; CDR2 reads FQGNSA. The V gene lost 1 base and the J gene lost 7 bases, with 13 bases spanning the gap. The CDR3 loop spans 14 amino acids. In nucleotides, the CDR3 is TGTGCCAGCAGCTTAGAACGCGGGACGGGGACCCAGTACTTC. Protein: CASSLERGTGTQYF.

This clonotype was recorded many times. V gene TRBV12-3 or TRBV12-4 combines with J gene TRBJ1-1, with a tentative D call TRBD1 (6 bases). The V end lost 6 bases, the J end lost 0 bases, and 14 bases lay between the germline ends. This CDR3 is 15 amino acids long. This CDR3 is CASREQGAMNTEAFF. The CDR3 DNA follows: TGTGCCAGCAGGGAACAGGGTGCCATGAACACTGAAGCTTTCTTT.

This clonotype was seen more than once but under ten times. The chain employs TRBV12-3 or TRBV12-4 and TRBJ1-6, with D perhaps TRBD1 (5 bases). V dropped 6 bases and J dropped 7 bases, with 10 bases sitting between them. The CDR3 has 13 amino acids. Written as DNA, the CDR3 is TGTGCCAGCAGCGCTCGACAGAATTCACCCCTCCACTTT. It specifies CASSARQNSPLHF.

This clonotype was seen a handful of times. The chain is built from TRBV19 and TRBJ1-5, with D unresolved. The ends were cut back, 4 bases at V and 5 bases at J, with 12 bases in the middle. The CDR3 is made up of 14 amino acids. Germline values: CDR1 LNHDA, CDR2 SQIVND (reference sequence). Here the CDR3 DNA reads TGTGCCAGTAGTACCCCAGCAAAAGATCAGCCCCAGCATTTT. Translation gives CASSTPAKDQPQHF.

This clonotype has ten or more counts. The V call is TRBV11-1, the J call TRBJ2-5; D gene ambiguous. The CDR3 consists of 14 residues. Per germline, CDR1 SGHAT and CDR2 FQDESV (reference sequence). V lost 2 bases, J lost 5 bases, and 12 bases lay in between. The chain's CDR3 is CASSLLQVMETQYF. DNA for the CDR3: TGTGCCAGCAGCTTACTTCAAGTAATGGAGACCCAGTACTTC.

The chain is built from TRBV5-1 and TRBJ2-7; 13 nucleotides match TRBD2. V lost 7 bases, J lost 6 bases, and 13 bases stayed unmatched. Per germline, CDR1 SGHRS and CDR2 YFSETQ. The CDR3 spans 16 residues. CDR3: CASSVAGTSGMGEQYF. In DNA form, the CDR3 reads TGCGCCAGCTCGGTGGCCGGGACTAGCGGGATGGGCGAGCAGTACTTC.

Ten or more counts support this clonotype. The genes are TRBV28 and TRBJ2-3, with D maybe TRBD2 (6 bases). The germline V gene encodes CDR1 MDHEN and CDR2 SYDVKM. The CDR3 totals 16 residues. V gave up 5 bases and J gave up 0 bases, with 15 bases separating them. The CDR3 sequence: CASSRAGSGSTDTQYF. The CDR3 nucleotides are TGTGCCAGCAGTCGCGCCGGGAGCGGGAGCACAGATACGCAGTATTTT.

The gene calls are TRBV20-1 and TRBJ2-7, with TRBD2 identical over 7 bases. Trimming removed 2 bases from V and 9 bases from J; junction bases left unmatched: 10. This CDR3 contains 13 residues. CDR1 and CDR2 (germline): DFQATT, SNEGSKA (reference sequence). The CDR3 DNA follows: TGCAGTGCTAGACTGCGGGGAGGGCGGGGGCAGTACTTC. Protein sequence: CSARLRGGRGQYF.

The genes are TRBV20-1 and TRBJ2-2, with 11 bases fitting TRBD2. CDR3 length: 17 amino acids. V was clipped by 3 bases and J by 3 bases; unmatched bases: 9. Germline V gene lookup returns CDR1 DFQATT and CDR2 SNEGSKA (reference sequence). For the CDR3, the DNA is TGCAGTGCTAGTCGCCTAGCGGGAGGAATAGACACCGGGGAGCTGTTTTTT. Protein: CSASRLAGGIDTGELFF.

This clonotype turned up a few times. The rearrangement uses TRBV6-1 and TRBJ2-7, with no clear D. The CDR3 has 17 amino acids. CDR1 is MNHNS and CDR2 is SASEGT in the germline V gene. V was shortened by 7 bases and J by 0 bases, with 22 bases between the two germline ends. The CDR3 bases are TGTGCCAGCACCTTCAAGTGGGTACCGGCGAGCTCCTACGAGCAGTACTTC. It specifies CASTFKWVPASSYEQYF.